These 25 T cell receptor beta chains were all obtained from the same sample, sequenced in a study of cytomegalovirus exposure and HLA in healthy donors. The PCR employed 60 Vbeta primers together with 13 Jbeta primers. The assay was immunoSEQ multiplex PCR, and TCRdb's table has in-frame clones only and misses some. The data contain around 64,000 clones, roughly 85% of them singletons. Sequenced: PBMCs. The source of these receptors is a woman aged 30 to 39 in good health and CMV-seronegative.

Concerning this clone: The same CDR3 also results from other DNA sequences found in this sample. The chain couples TRBV5-1 to TRBJ2-5, with D possibly being TRBD2 (5 bases). The CDR3 has 16 residues. Deletions cut 5 bases from V and 2 bases from J, with 19 bases between. Per germline, CDR1 SGHRS and CDR2 YFSETQ. The CDR3 sequence: CASSGVKGSEQETQYF. The CDR3, as DNA: TGCGCCAGCAGTGGGGTGAAAGGTAGCGAGCAAGAGACCCAGTACTTC.

The V and J genes are TRBV27 and TRBJ2-7; 9 bases map to TRBD1. V lost 5 bases and J lost 4; bases outside the gene matches: 6. The germline V gene has CDR1 MNHEY and CDR2 SMNVEV (reference sequence). The CDR3 spans 14 residues. The CDR3 region has the DNA TGTGCCAGCAGTGATCGGGGACAGGGATACGAGCAGTACTTC. Translated, it gives CASSDRGQGYEQYF.

The V call is TRBV19, the J call TRBJ2-3, with 9 bases that match TRBD1. After removal of 6 bases from V and 4 bases from J, the junction contained 11 bases not matched to a gene. The CDR3 sequence is 16 residues long. In germline, CDR1 is LNHDA, CDR2 SQIVND (reference sequence). The CDR3, as DNA: TGTGCCAGTAGCTACAGGGGGCGCCAACGGGCAGATACGCAGTATTTT. It is translated as CASSYRGRQRADTQYF.

The rearrangement links TRBV27 to TRBJ2-3; D unresolved. Trimming pared 3 bases from V and 3 bases from J, leaving 10 bases between. This CDR3 has 14 residues. CDR1 is MNHEY and CDR2 is SMNVEV in the germline V gene (reference sequence). This CDR3 reads CASSFLIETDTQYF. In DNA, the CDR3 is TGTGCCAGCAGTTTCCTCATAGAGACAGATACGCAGTATTTT.

The chain couples TRBV28 to TRBJ1-2, with TRBD1 identical over 8 bases. Germline CDR1 MDHEN, CDR2 SYDVKM. After removal of 5 bases from V and 3 bases from J, the junction contained 11 bases not matched to a gene. This CDR3 has 16 residues. Written as DNA, the CDR3 is TGTGCCAGCAGTCTCGGACGGGACAGGAGTTACTATGGCTACACCTTC. It is translated as CASSLGRDRSYYGYTF.

The J gene is TRBJ1-4, the V gene TRBV11-2; TRBD1 might be the D (6 bases). The germline gives CDR1 SGHAT, CDR2 FQNNGV. The germline V and J ends were trimmed by 2 bases and 5 bases, with 9 bases remaining between them. CDR3 length equals 14 residues. The CDR3 here is CASSLNRGNEKLFF. DNA of the CDR3: TGTGCCAGCAGCTTAAATAGGGGGAATGAAAAACTGTTTTTT.

J is TRBJ2-3 and V is TRBV9; TRBD2 is a possible D gene (6 bases). V lost 0 bases, J lost 3 bases, and 14 bases lay in between. The CDR3 consists of 16 residues. Germline assignment: CDR1 SGDLS and CDR2 YYNGEE. DNA of the CDR3: TGTGCCAGCAGCGTAGTTGGCGGGAAGTCAACAGATACGCAGTATTTT. Protein product: CASSVVGGKSTDTQYF.

The rearrangement links TRBV6-4 to TRBJ2-3; 9 bases align to TRBD1. Germline trimming cut 6 bases from V and 6 bases from J; bases unmatched to any gene: 16. Germline CDR1 is MRHNA and CDR2 is SNTAGT. CDR3 length equals 17 residues. DNA for the CDR3: TGTGCCAGCAGCCAAGCAGATCCGGGACAGGGTAGGGATACGCAGTATTTT. It is translated as CASSQADPGQGRDTQYF.

With respect to this clone: This CDR3 is also generated by other DNA sequences in the sample. The V gene is TRBV10-3, the J gene TRBJ2-3; TRBD1 aligns across 9 bases. The CDR3 contains 16 residues. The germline V gene encodes CDR1 ENHRY and CDR2 SYGVKD. V lost 6 bases, J lost 2 bases, and 9 bases stayed unmatched. CDR3 protein: CAIRITGGLLTDTQYF. The CDR3 nucleotides read TGTGCCATCAGGATTACAGGGGGCCTCCTCACAGATACGCAGTATTTT.

The rearrangement joins TRBV6-4 to TRBJ2-2, with 8 bases matching TRBD2. V trimming: 5 bases; J trimming: 3 bases; junction bases outside the gene matches: 5. The CDR3 contains 15 residues. The germline V gene encodes CDR1 MRHNA and CDR2 SNTAGT. CDR3 nucleotide sequence: TGTGCCAGCAGTCAGCGGGAGTATGACACCGGGGAGCTGTTTTTT. The encoded protein is CASSQREYDTGELFF.

The chain recombines TRBV6-1 with TRBJ1-3; no clear D. V was cut by 6 bases and J by 0 bases, with 15 bases left in between. CDR1 is MNHNS, CDR2 SASEGT, per germline. This CDR3 has 16 amino acids. CDR3 sequence reads: CASREYYGISGNTIYF. The CDR3 bases are TGTGCCAGCAGAGAATACTACGGTATCTCTGGAAACACCATATATTTT.

This sequence joins TRBV9 and TRBJ2-1; 9 bases map to TRBD2. The junction had 0 bases not matched to a gene; V was cut back by 1 base and J by 4 bases. Germline V gene sequence: CDR1 SGDLS, CDR2 YYNGEE. There are 14 residues in the CDR3. The CDR3 nucleotides read TGTGCCAGCAGCGTAACTAGCGGGTACAATGAGCAGTTCTTC. Translation gives CASSVTSGYNEQFF.

The V call is TRBV28, the J call TRBJ2-3, with 9 positions matching TRBD2. J was trimmed by 4 bases and V by 2 bases; bases with no gene match: 7. The CDR3 contains 16 residues. Germline loops: CDR1 MDHEN, CDR2 SYDVKM. CDR3 region: CASSLRAGGEADTQYF. CDR3 bases: TGTGCCAGCAGTTTAAGAGCGGGAGGTGAAGCAGATACGCAGTATTTT.

The rearrangement uses TRBV27 and TRBJ1-2; perhaps TRBD1 as D (5 bases). In germline, CDR1 is MNHEY, CDR2 SMNVEV (reference sequence). The CDR3 spans 14 residues. Between the trimmed V and J ends, which lost 2 bases and 3 bases, there was a span of 10 bases. The CDR3 region is CASSLVGRDYGYTF. CDR3 coding DNA: TGTGCCAGCAGTTTAGTGGGGCGCGACTATGGCTACACCTTC.

This clone was seen a handful of times. The genes are TRBV5-6 and TRBJ2-7; no definite D call. Per germline, CDR1 SGHDT and CDR2 YYEEEE. V was cut by 4 bases and J by 3 bases, with 5 bases left in between. The CDR3 covers 11 residues. The CDR3 here is CASSLFYEQYF. As DNA, the CDR3 is TGTGCCAGCAGCCTCTTCTACGAGCAGTACTTC.

This clone was seen a single time. The rearrangement joins TRBV18 to TRBJ2-1, with 12 bases that match TRBD2. The CDR3 spans 16 residues. In germline, CDR1 is KGHSH, CDR2 LQKENI. Trimming took 3 bases from V and 3 from J; bases not matched to a gene: 3. The CDR3, as DNA: TGTGCCAGCTCACCTCTACTAGCGGGAGGCTACAATGAGCAGTTCTTC. It specifies CASSPLLAGGYNEQFF.

The chain uses TRBV6-5 and TRBJ2-7, with D possibly being TRBD2 (6 bases). The CDR3 is 16 amino acids. V shed 2 bases and J shed 7 bases, with 21 bases lying between them. Germline V gene sequence: CDR1 MNHEY, CDR2 SVGAGI. CDR3 residues: CASSYPAGLNSREQYF. CDR3 in DNA: TGTGCCAGCAGTTACCCGGCGGGGTTGAACTCGCGTGAGCAGTACTTC.

The chain carries TRBV13 and TRBJ2-3; a possible D gene is TRBD2 (5 bases). Germline-derived CDR1 and CDR2 are PRHDT and FYEKMQ (reference sequence). The V and J ends lost 4 bases and 4 bases respectively, with 9 bases between them. This CDR3 has 13 amino acids. DNA for the CDR3: TGTGCCAGCAGCTCTAGCTCGCCAGATACGCAGTATTTT. As protein: CASSSSSPDTQYF.

This clone was recorded a few times. The chain is built from TRBV19 and TRBJ1-1, with D unresolved. The germline gives CDR1 LNHDA, CDR2 SQIVND (reference sequence). The CDR3 has 12 amino acids. Trimming pared 7 bases from V and 1 base from J, leaving 7 bases between. The CDR3: CASKEQNTEAFF. DNA for the CDR3: TGTGCCAGTAAGGAGCAGAACACTGAAGCTTTCTTT. The variable domain in full, completed from reference TRBV19 and TRBJ1-1, reads DGGITQSPKYLFRKEGQNVTLSCEQNLNHDAMYWYRQDPGQGLRLIYYSQIVNDFQKGDIAEGYSVSREKKESFPLTVTSAQKNPTAFYLCASKEQNTEAFFGQGTRLTVV.

The V and J genes are TRBV11-3 and TRBJ2-1; TRBD2 matches 13 bases. J gave up 5 bases and V 5 bases, and 6 bases lay outside the gene matches. Germline CDR1 is SGHNT and CDR2 is YENEEA. CDR3 length equals 16 residues. CDR3 residues: CASSATSGRADNEQFF. CDR3 nucleotides: TGTGCCAGCAGCGCCACTAGCGGGAGGGCCGACAATGAGCAGTTCTTC.

CDR3 in amino acids: CASSIQGRAEAFF. The CDR3 DNA reads as TGTGCCAGTAGTATACAGGGAAGGGCTGAAGCTTTCTTT. V and J are TRBV19 and TRBJ1-1; possibly TRBD1 for D (5 bases). Germline CDR1 reads LNHDA; CDR2 reads SQIVND (reference sequence). The CDR3 covers 13 residues. Trimming shortened V by 2 bases and J by 6 bases, and 10 bases separated the two germline ends.

This clone was picked up one time. The genes are TRBV20-1 and TRBJ2-5; D call uncertain. Germline-derived CDR1 and CDR2 are DFQATT and SNEGSKA (reference sequence). This CDR3 is built from 11 residues. V shed 8 bases and J shed 1 base, with 8 bases lying between them. CDR3 amino acids: CSLLGQETQYF. The CDR3, as DNA: TGCAGTCTACTTGGCCAAGAGACCCAGTACTTC.

The chain carries TRBV2 and TRBJ2-3, with a weak D call TRBD1 (5 bases). Looked up from germline, CDR1 is SNHLY and CDR2 is FYNNEI. Deletions cut 5 bases from V and 5 bases from J, with 20 bases between. CDR3 length: 16 residues. DNA for the CDR3: TGTGCCAGCAGTACCTTTGACAGCTCTGGGATAGATACGCAGTATTTT. This gives the protein CASSTFDSSGIDTQYF.

The chain employs TRBV28 and TRBJ1-5; TRBD1 matches at 7 bases. The ends lost 7 bases at V and 6 bases at J; junction bases unmatched: 12. Germline CDR1 reads MDHEN; CDR2 reads SYDVKM. The CDR3 is 15 residues long. The CDR3 DNA is TGTGCCAGCATTCCACAAGGGGGCGCCGTTCAGCCCCAGCATTTT. This codes for CASIPQGGAVQPQHF.

The rearrangement joins TRBV5-1 to TRBJ1-1, with 8 bases matching TRBD1. Germline CDR1 is SGHRS and CDR2 is YFSETQ. The CDR3 sequence is 16 residues long. With 4 bases clipped from V and 4 bases from J, the junction kept 12 bases outside the gene matches. The chain's CDR3 is CASSQTGTGRITEAFF. Written as DNA, the CDR3 is TGCGCCAGCAGCCAAACCGGGACAGGTCGGATCACTGAAGCTTTCTTT.